This T cell receptor beta chain derives from a study of radiation and T cells in renal cell carcinoma. TCRdb's table, derived via immunoSEQ multiplex PCR, lists solely in-frame clones and lacks some. The table has fewer than 80,000 clones, around four fifths seen once. Time point specified: blood 4 weeks post-SBRT, at nephrectomy. Treatment here: 15 Gy SBRT to primary tumor, nephrectomy 4 weeks later. Nephrectomy followed 15 Gy stereotactic body radiation by 4 weeks. The specimen comprised blood, sampled from a patient whose treatment included radiotherapy and nephrectomy. The TCR originated in a woman between 55 and 75 years old with renal cell carcinoma.

CDR3 in DNA: TGTGCCAGTAGTATTGGGTCAGAAACTTTGACCCAGTACTTC. Its protein product is CASSIGSETLTQYF. The chain joins TRBV19 to TRBJ2-5, with no clear D. The V end was cut by 3 bases, the J end by 7 bases, with 15 bases between. Germline-derived CDR1 and CDR2 are LNHDA and SQIVND (reference sequence). The CDR3 runs 14 residues.